This TCR beta chain was captured by sequencing in a study of shared clonotypes between healthy human individuals (dated by TCRdb to about 2020). The study in broad terms: Three men and two women, aged 18 to 49 years, made up the cohort. For each donor, three plates each were used for CD4 naive and CD4 memory, two plates were used for CD8 naive, and one plate was used for CD8 memory. To estimate repertoire size and how much clonotype sharing occurs between individuals, the study deeply sequenced the blood TCR repertoires of roughly 5 healthy adults. Between about 0.8 and 8.9 billion PBMCs per donor were obtained by leukapheresis. Libraries were prepared and TCR repertoires were sequenced by different laboratories using diverse techniques, in order to increase sequencing depth and limit assay-specific biases. Results and caveats for the whole study, not just this receptor: Naive subsets generally had larger estimated clonotype richness than memory subsets. Across a handful of donors, approximately 5% of naive CD4, over 3% of naive CD8, around 2.5% of memory CD4, and under 0.45% of memory CD8 clonotypes were shared. Based on pairwise subsampling, the degree of clonotype sharing among donors was expected to be affected by sequencing depth. Because the study included a small number of donors, the genetic and exposure-history diversity represented was limited. Only blood was sampled, and tissue TCR repertoires likely differ from those in blood. Rarefaction of sorted-subset datasets indicated incomplete sequencing despite the large sequencing depth. Clonotypes shared by all four sorted-subset donors showed higher generation probabilities than non-shared clonotypes.

At the junction V is shortened by 5 bases and J by 3 bases; bases outside the gene matches: 3. The CDR3, from cysteine to phenylalanine, totals 16 residues. Just CDR3 DNA is preserved here, 48 bases in frame from base 1. Reading the germline V gene (reference sequence) gives CDR1 SEHNR and CDR2 FQNEAQ. Using the deep immunoSEQ assay, TCR CDR3 regions were amplified from genomic DNA by multiplex PCR. For each cell subset, the extracted genomic DNA was distributed evenly across all wells of several immunoSEQ 96-well plates, and each plate served as one replicate. Each replicate PCR for sorted subsets received around 210 ng genomic DNA, equal to about 29,000 T cell genomes. Purified libraries were measured with a Qubit 3.0 fluorometer, size-checked on a Bioanalyzer 2100, and measured again with the KAPA Library Quantification kit. Each immunoSEQ 96-well plate was sequenced on its own single-read 150-cycle Illumina NextSeq 550 flow cell. As for how the authors treated the data: The immunoSEQ output contained only junctional sequences without quality scores, so filtering could not match that applied to full-length reads. To assign V/J genes and CDR3, sequences were annotated using PyIR, a Python wrapper for IgBLAST v1.9, with IMGT germline references. Reads were removed for weak V/J assignments (E-value above 1e-6), missing CDR3, stop codons, out-of-frame junctions, or ambiguous translated residues. V3J clonotypes were defined by identical inferred V gene, J gene, and CDR3 amino acid sequence. To compute the percentage overlap between repertoires, the number of shared unique clonotypes was divided by the size of the smaller repertoire. RTK rarefaction, the Chao1 estimator, and Recon v2.1 estimates of unobserved clonotypes were used to assess repertoire richness. Generation probabilities for all TCRbeta clonotypes obtained by the gDNA method from several donors were computed using OLGA. TCRdb limited this immuneACCESS table to in-frame rearrangements with V and J called. A share of clones is missing; checked studies link under half to unresolved V genes, and the rest is unexplained. The V and J calls and clone size come from that table; D and trimming were worked out from the DNA. The sample table shows under 600,000 clones, and around 97% are seen once. Roughly 0.055% of the sample is held by the ten biggest clonotypes.

The donors were healthy, HIV-negative adults with no recently reported acute infections or vaccinations. Only Caucasian adults living in Nashville, Tennessee, USA were represented among the donors. CD4+ T cells were enriched by magnetic negative selection, after which naive cells were positively selected on CD45RA and the negative fraction was taken as the memory subset. Blood was obtained by leukapheresis, after which PBMCs were separated by Ficoll-Histopaque density gradient centrifugation and cryopreserved in liquid nitrogen vapor phase. Analytical flow cytometry was used to check the purity and quantity of every magnetically sorted T cell population. Each sorted fraction had its genomic DNA isolated and then quantified by UV absorbance on a Nanodrop 2000c. A word on this clone: Its specific antigen is unknown. One base away there is no much larger clone; base qualities are not given.

The chain uses TRBV7-9 and TRBJ2-2, with TRBD2 matching 13 junction bases. Sequenced input: naive CD4+ T cells sorted from blood. The cell subset or site label here, explained by the study, means: CD45RA+ positively selected. This sequence originates from a woman aged 30 to 39 in good health. The CDR3 protein: CASSQGTSGDTGELFF. In nucleotide form, the sequence is TGTGCCAGCAGCCAGGGGACTAGCGGGGACACCGGGGAGCTGTTTTTT.